The 22 T cell receptor beta chains reported below all come from one sample, sequenced in a study of shared clonotypes between healthy human individuals. CD45RO-negative, CCR7-positively selected cells formed the naive CD8 fraction, excluding terminally differentiated effector memory CD45RA+ cells. Produced via immunoSEQ multiplex PCR; TCRdb's table is partial and in-frame only. The data contain 800,000 or so clones, about 97% of them singletons. The sample taken for sequencing was naive CD8+ T cells sorted from blood. The receptors here all came from a man younger than 45 in good health.

This clone is a singleton in its sample. The chain links TRBV6-6 to TRBJ2-3, with 15 bases lining up with TRBD2. V trimming: 5 bases; J trimming: 9 bases; junction bases outside the gene matches: 9. Germline V gene sequence: CDR1 MNHNY, CDR2 SVGAGI (reference sequence). The CDR3 runs to 16 residues. The CDR3 sequence is CASSPGAGTSGRTQYF. CDR3 in DNA: TGTGCCAGCAGTCCCGGGGCTGGGACTAGCGGGAGGACGCAGTATTTT.

This chain connects TRBV5-4 to TRBJ2-1; 7 bases are a match to TRBD2. The CDR3 spans 16 residues. Looked up from germline, CDR1 is SGHNT and CDR2 is YYREEE (reference sequence). V gave up 1 base and J gave up 1 base; unmatched junction bases: 5. The CDR3 reads CASSLFRRESYNEQFF. The CDR3 DNA follows: TGTGCCAGCAGCTTGTTTAGGCGGGAGTCCTACAATGAGCAGTTCTTC. The full variable domain, in which reference TRBV5-4 and TRBJ2-1 provide the parts outside the CDR3, is ETGVTQSPTHLIKTRGQQVTLRCSSQSGHNTVSWYQQALGQGPQFIFQYYREEENGRGNFPPRFSGLQFPNYSSELNVNALELDDSALYLCASSLFRRESYNEQFFGPGTRLTVL.

Of note for this clone: Other DNA sequences in this specimen translate into the identical CDR3. V gene TRBV11-3 combines with J gene TRBJ2-7, with TRBD1 matching 8 bases. V was clipped by 2 bases and J by 3 bases; unmatched bases: 0. Germline CDR1 reads SGHNT; CDR2 reads YENEEA. This CDR3 is 13 amino acids long. CDR3: CASSLTGGYEQYF. CDR3 sequence (DNA): TGTGCCAGCAGCTTAACAGGGGGCTACGAGCAGTACTTC.

V is TRBV7-8 and J is TRBJ2-1, with 12 bases lining up with TRBD2. The CDR3 runs to 16 residues. Germline V CDR1 and CDR2: SGHVS, FQNEAQ. V gave up 1 base and J gave up 10 bases; unmatched junction bases: 8. DNA of the CDR3: TGTGCCAGCAGCTTAGTGACTAGCGGGAGTACTGGAGAGCAGTTCTTC. Its translation: CASSLVTSGSTGEQFF.

The chain couples TRBV27 to TRBJ1-2; unclear D gene. Trimming stripped 4 bases from V and 7 bases from J, with 22 bases between. Germline-derived CDR1 and CDR2 are MNHEY and SMNVEV (reference sequence). The CDR3 is 16 amino acids. CDR3 DNA: TGTGCCAGCAGTTCCCGCCCAGCAGGAGGGTTGGGTGGCTACACCTTC. Its translation: CASSSRPAGGLGGYTF.

The chain recombines TRBV28 with TRBJ2-7; D unresolved. The CDR3 is 15 amino acids. The V and J ends lost 4 bases and 3 bases respectively, with 16 bases between them. Looked up from germline, CDR1 is MDHEN and CDR2 is SYDVKM. CDR3 region: CASSSTPQGNYEQYF. The CDR3 DNA reads TGTGCCAGCAGTTCAACCCCACAAGGGAACTACGAGCAGTACTTC. Based on the CDR3 plus reference TRBV28 and TRBJ2-7, the full variable domain is DVKVTQSSRYLVKRTGEKVFLECVQDMDHENMFWYRQDPGLGLRLIYFSYDVKMKEKGDIPEGYSVSREKKERFSLILESASTNQTSMYLCASSSTPQGNYEQYFGPGTRLTVT.

This clone was counted once. A read error may produce the germline difference seen at one junction end. The chain is built from TRBV6-1 and TRBJ1-1, with D perhaps TRBD1 (6 bases). The germline V gene encodes CDR1 MNHNS and CDR2 SASEGT. This CDR3 contains 16 residues. The CDR3 loop reads CASREGTTVSNTEAFF. CDR3 nucleotide sequence: TGTGCCAGCAGGGAAGGGACAACCGTATCGAACACTGAAGCTTTCTTT.

This rearrangement joins TRBV7-8 to TRBJ1-1, with D tentatively TRBD1 (5 bases). Trimming removed 5 bases from V and 8 bases from J, with 21 bases in between. CDR1 SGHVS and CDR2 FQNEAQ come from the germline V gene. The CDR3 sequence is 15 residues long. CDR3 region: CASSILPGPREEAFF. The CDR3 DNA sequence: TGTGCCAGCAGCATCCTACCGGGACCCAGAGAGGAAGCTTTCTTT.

This chain joins TRBV11-3 and TRBJ2-1; D is unresolved. V lost 0 bases to trimming and J lost 6 bases, with 6 bases between them. This CDR3 comprises 13 residues. Germline CDR1 is SGHNT and CDR2 is YENEEA. The DNA for the CDR3 is TGTGCCAGCAGCTTAGACCCCAGCAATGAGCAGTTCTTC. Translation: CASSLDPSNEQFF.

This chain links TRBV7-6 with TRBJ2-1, with 7 bases aligning to TRBD1. V trimming: 4 bases; J trimming: 9 bases; junction bases outside the gene matches: 3. Germline CDR1 SGHVS, CDR2 FNYEAQ. The CDR3 is 12 amino acids. The CDR3 DNA sequence: TGTGCCAGCAGCTCGACAGGGATTGAGCAGTTCTTC. This gives the protein CASSSTGIEQFF.

This chain uses TRBV10-2 with TRBJ2-7; D is perhaps TRBD1 (5 bases). Germline assignment: CDR1 WSHSY and CDR2 SAAADI. Trimming removed 6 bases from V and 1 base from J, with 16 bases in between. This CDR3 region has 15 residues. The CDR3 sequence: CASSPRKGWSYEQYF. In DNA form, the CDR3 reads TGCGCCAGCAGCCCCAGAAAGGGGTGGTCCTACGAGCAGTACTTC.

The CDR3 reads CASSKETSAEGEQYF. CDR3 DNA sequence: TGTGCCAGCAGCAAAGAGACTAGCGCCGAGGGGGAGCAGTACTTC. V gene TRBV13 combines with J gene TRBJ2-7, with 8 positions matching TRBD2. The ends lost 5 bases at V and 7 bases at J; junction bases unmatched: 13. Germline CDR1 and CDR2: PRHDT and FYEKMQ (reference sequence). This CDR3 has 15 residues. Filled out from reference TRBV13 and TRBJ2-7, the complete variable domain reads AAGVIQSPRHLIKEKRETATLKCYPIPRHDTVYWYQQGPGQDPQFLISFYEKMQSDKGSIPDRFSAQQFSDYHSELNMSSLELGDSALYFCASSKETSAEGEQYFGPGTRLTVT.

V is TRBV5-1 and J is TRBJ2-1, with 7 bases matching TRBD1. Losses at the gene ends were 2 bases for V and 7 bases for J; bases not matched to a gene: 12. CDR3 size: 16 residues. Germline CDR1 is SGHRS and CDR2 is YFSETQ. The CDR3 here is CASSFDGTGRGNEQFF. The CDR3 coding sequence is TGCGCCAGCAGCTTTGATGGGACCGGCAGGGGGAATGAGCAGTTCTTC.

J is TRBJ2-5 and V is TRBV27; D unresolved. The germline V gene has CDR1 MNHEY and CDR2 SMNVEV (reference sequence). The CDR3 loop spans 11 amino acids. The V end was cut by 6 bases, the J end by 2 bases, with 4 bases between. DNA for the CDR3: TGTGCCAGCAGGGCTCAAGAGACCCAGTACTTC. Its protein is CASRAQETQYF.

Turning to this clone: At the DNA level, this CDR3 is encoded by other sequences in the same sample as well. This sequence joins TRBV9 and TRBJ2-7, with 8 bases lining up with TRBD1. The V gene's germline CDR1 is SGDLS and CDR2 YYNGEE. The CDR3 runs to 14 residues. The J segment lost 1 base and the V segment lost 4 bases, leaving 4 bases of the junction unmatched. In nucleotides, the CDR3 is TGTGCCAGCAGCCCTCGGACAGGGTCCTACGAGCAGTACTTC. Residues: CASSPRTGSYEQYF.

For the CDR3, the DNA is TGTGCCAGCTACGTCTCTGGGGCCAACGTCCTGACTTTC. It codes for CASYVSGANVLTF. The chain couples TRBV28 to TRBJ2-6; D gene unclear. V was shortened by 8 bases and J by 0 bases, with 5 bases between the two germline ends. CDR1 and CDR2 from the germline V gene are MDHEN and SYDVKM. The CDR3 length is 13 residues.

This clone was seen just once. This sequence joins TRBV30 and TRBJ1-2; 9 bases match TRBD1. CDR1 is GTSNPN and CDR2 is SVGIG in the germline V gene (reference sequence). V lost 2 bases to trimming and J lost 1 base; unmatched junction nucleotides: 5. The CDR3 runs to 15 residues. This CDR3 reads CAWSITGGDNYGYTF. The CDR3 DNA is TGTGCCTGGAGTATTACAGGGGGCGATAACTATGGCTACACCTTC.

This sequence joins TRBV28 and TRBJ2-5; 9 nucleotides match TRBD2. The end of the DNA aligns better with TRBJ2-7, so the J call may be wrong. In germline, CDR1 is MDHEN, CDR2 SYDVKM. CDR3 length equals 16 residues. This CDR3 is CASSLWASGNSYEQYF. In DNA form, the CDR3 reads TGTGCCAGCAGTTTATGGGCTAGCGGGAACTCCTACGAGCAGTACTTC.

The chain links TRBV28 to TRBJ2-7; tentative D call: TRBD1 (6 bases). The length of the CDR3 is 14 residues. Germline V CDR1 and CDR2: MDHEN, SYDVKM. V gave up 2 bases and J gave up 4 bases, with 12 bases separating them. The chain's CDR3 is CASSLGGRRYEQYF. In DNA form, the CDR3 reads TGTGCCAGCAGTTTAGGGGGCCGTCGGTACGAGCAGTACTTC.

The chain recombines TRBV29-1 with TRBJ2-7; TRBD2 agrees at 11 bases. The trim removed 4 bases at V and 3 bases at J, leaving 8 bases unmatched. CDR3 length equals 15 residues. CDR1 SQVTM and CDR2 ANQGSEA come from the germline V gene. The CDR3 DNA follows: TGCAGCGTTGTCGGGACTAGCGGACCCCTCTACGAGCAGTACTTC. This codes for CSVVGTSGPLYEQYF.

This chain uses TRBV4-1 with TRBJ2-7; 7 positions match TRBD2. Germline CDR1 MGHRA, CDR2 YSYEKL. The CDR3 consists of 15 residues. V trimming: 4 bases; J trimming: 0 bases; junction bases outside the gene matches: 6. CDR3 sequence (DNA): TGCGCCAGCAGCCCAAAAGCGGGGATCTCCTACGAGCAGTACTTC. It yields the protein CASSPKAGISYEQYF.

The chain has TRBV6-6 and TRBJ1-2; D remains unclear. V dropped 6 bases and J dropped 8 bases, with 16 bases sitting between them. Per germline, CDR1 MNHNY and CDR2 SVGAGI (reference sequence). CDR3 length: 13 amino acids. DNA for the CDR3: TGTGCCAGCAGCTCCCAGGTGGCAGAGGGCTACACCTTC. Translated, it gives CASSSQVAEGYTF.